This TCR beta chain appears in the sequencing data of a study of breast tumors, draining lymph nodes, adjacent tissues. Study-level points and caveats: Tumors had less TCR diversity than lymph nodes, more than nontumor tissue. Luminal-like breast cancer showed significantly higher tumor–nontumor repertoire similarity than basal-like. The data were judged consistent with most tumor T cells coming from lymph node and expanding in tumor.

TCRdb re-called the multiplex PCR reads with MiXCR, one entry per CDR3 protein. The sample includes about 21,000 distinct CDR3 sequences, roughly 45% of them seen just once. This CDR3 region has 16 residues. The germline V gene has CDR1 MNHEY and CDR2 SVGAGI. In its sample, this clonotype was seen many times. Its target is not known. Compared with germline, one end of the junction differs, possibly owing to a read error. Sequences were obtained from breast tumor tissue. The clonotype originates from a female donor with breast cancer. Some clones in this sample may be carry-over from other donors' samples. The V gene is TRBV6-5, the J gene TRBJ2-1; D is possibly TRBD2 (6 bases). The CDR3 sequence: CASSHSMEGPQNEQFF. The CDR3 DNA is TGTGCCAGCAGTCACTCGATGGAGGGCCCACAGAATGAGCAGTTCTTC.